The clone carrying this T cell receptor beta chain was counted between two and nine times. The antigen is unknown. The data derive from a study of T cells in Graves' hyperthyroidism and ophthalmopathy. Findings and caveats of the study: A 13 V-J model separated ophthalmopathy from stable hyperthyroidism.

If no ophthalmopathy progression occurred within 18 months, Graves' hyperthyroidism was stable. It was RNA transcripts that yielded the amplified TCR beta CDR3 regions. The TCR CDR3 was amplified in a first-round RT-PCR using the HTBI primer set. One entry per CDR3 protein, called by TCRdb with MiXCR from the multiplex PCR reads. The sample shows 550,000 to 600,000 distinct CDR3 sequences, over 15% of them seen only once. The sequence derives from a woman aged 18 to 35 with Graves' hyperthyroidism. Sequences were obtained from blood.

The CDR3 DNA sequence: TGCGCCAGCAGTGACGGGCCAGAGACTCAAGAGACCCAGTACTTC. This encodes CASSDGPETQETQYF. This sequence joins TRBV10-2 and TRBJ2-5; D is unclear. The CDR3 consists of 15 residues. Germline values: CDR1 WSHSY, CDR2 SAAADI. The V end was cut by 3 bases, the J end by 2 bases, with 13 bases between.